Shown below are 22 T cell receptor beta chains from a single sample sequenced in a study of regulatory dendritic cells for organ transplantation. Some clones are missing from TCRdb's copy, which holds only in-frame ones; the method was immunoSEQ multiplex PCR. The sample gives over 20,000 clones, roughly 85% of which show up once; about 0.74% is in the top ten. Their antigen targets remain unknown. Sorted subsets were CFSE-labeled and cultured less than six days with allogeneic dendritic cells. Sequencing input: naive CD4+ T cells from blood cultured with regulatory dendritic cells. As for subset: CD45RA+ naive T cells. Receptor source: a human donor in good health.

This clone was counted between two and nine times. This chain uses TRBV12-5 with TRBJ2-2, with D perhaps TRBD1 or TRBD2 (5 bases each). This CDR3 is built from 18 residues. From germline, CDR1 is LGHNT and CDR2 FRNRAP. Trimming removed 0 bases from V and 0 bases from J, with 14 bases in between. CDR3: CASGLVYVRGTNTGELFF. CDR3 DNA: TGTGCTAGTGGTTTGGTGTATGTGAGGGGAACGAACACCGGGGAGCTGTTTTTT.

This chain joins TRBV28 and TRBJ2-3; 12 bases map to TRBD2. The CDR3 length is 17 residues. CDR1 is MDHEN and CDR2 is SYDVKM in the germline V gene. Trimming took 3 bases from V and 2 from J; bases not matched to a gene: 6. Written as DNA, the CDR3 is TGTGCCAGCAGTTTTCTTGGACTAGCGGGAACCACAGATACGCAGTATTTT. It yields the protein CASSFLGLAGTTDTQYF.

The chain links TRBV19 to TRBJ1-4; no clear D gene. The CDR3 has 18 residues. Germline assignment: CDR1 LNHDA and CDR2 SQIVND (reference sequence). Trimming left V 3 bases short and J 0 bases short, with 17 bases between. CDR3 sequence: CASSIGSRLGSTNEKLFF. CDR3 sequence (DNA): TGTGCCAGTAGTATCGGCTCGCGACTAGGATCAACTAATGAAAAACTGTTTTTT.

V and J are TRBV11-2 and TRBJ2-3; D not certain. Trimming shortened V by 3 bases and J by 2 bases, and 6 bases separated the two germline ends. CDR1 is SGHAT, CDR2 FQNNGV, per germline. This CDR3 spans 13 amino acids. In DNA, the CDR3 is TGTGCCAGCAGCTTCCGACCCACAGATACGCAGTATTTT. It is translated as CASSFRPTDTQYF.

V and J are TRBV2 and TRBJ1-1; TRBD1 aligns across 7 bases. V lost 5 bases and J lost 7; bases outside the gene matches: 7. CDR1 is SNHLY, CDR2 FYNNEI, per germline. This CDR3 spans 13 amino acids. CDR3 loop: CASSRQGRNEAFF. CDR3 nucleotides: TGTGCCAGCAGTCGACAGGGTCGCAATGAAGCTTTCTTT.

The chain links TRBV11-2 to TRBJ2-3, with 8 bases that match TRBD2. The CDR3 contains 13 residues. Germline V lookup: CDR1 SGHAT, CDR2 FQNNGV. The junction had 12 bases not matched to a gene; V was cut back by 5 bases and J by 14 bases. Here the CDR3 reads CASSDLAGQFRYF. DNA for the CDR3: TGTGCCAGCAGCGACCTAGCGGGTCAGTTTAGGTATTTT.

DNA of the CDR3: TGTGCCAGCTCACCAATAAGGACAGGGCACTCCCAAGAGACCCAGTACTTC. Amino acid sequence: CASSPIRTGHSQETQYF. This rearrangement joins TRBV18 to TRBJ2-5; 8 nucleotides line up with TRBD1. Trimming cost V 2 bases and J 1 base; bases outside gene matches: 9. Germline lookup yields CDR1 KGHSH and CDR2 LQKENI. There are 17 residues in the CDR3.

The rearrangement links TRBV5-4 to TRBJ1-4; 12 nucleotides match TRBD1. J gave up 1 base and V 7 bases, and 8 bases lay outside the gene matches. This CDR3 has 17 residues. The germline CDR1 and CDR2 sequences are SGHNT and YYREEE (reference sequence). Written as DNA, the CDR3 is TGTGCCAGCTCAAGGGACAGGGGGCGAGGAACTAATGAAAAACTGTTTTTT. Amino acid sequence: CASSRDRGRGTNEKLFF.

In DNA, the CDR3 is TGTGCCAGCTCACCAGGCGGCTCCATATACGAGCAGTACTTC. As protein: CASSPGGSIYEQYF. This chain joins TRBV18 and TRBJ2-7; no clear D gene. CDR1 is KGHSH and CDR2 is LQKENI in the germline V gene. This CDR3 spans 14 amino acids. The V end lost 2 bases, the J end lost 4 bases, and 12 bases lay between the germline ends.

This rearrangement joins TRBV7-9 to TRBJ2-3; the D gene is possibly TRBD1 (6 bases). The CDR3 covers 15 residues. V lost 3 bases and J lost 0, with 10 bases in between. Germline-derived CDR1 and CDR2 are SEHNR and FQNEAQ (reference sequence). The DNA of the CDR3 is TGTGCCAGCAGCTTCAGGGGCCTGAGCACAGATACGCAGTATTTT. It is translated as CASSFRGLSTDTQYF. The variable domain in full, with the rest retrieved from reference TRBV7-9 and TRBJ2-3, is DTGVSQNPRHKITKRGQNVTFRCDPISEHNRLYWYRQTLGQGPEFLTYFQNEAQLEKSRLLSDRFSAERPKGSFSTLEIQRTEQGDSAMYLCASSFRGLSTDTQYFGPGTRLTVL.

This clone was counted a single time. The chain combines TRBV7-8 with TRBJ2-7; 7 bases are a match to TRBD1. This CDR3 has 15 amino acids. CDR1 is SGHVS, CDR2 FQNEAQ, per germline. V shed 8 bases and J 4 bases; nucleotides not matched to a gene: 14. In nucleotides, the CDR3 is TGTGCCAGCGCTTACGCCGGGACAGCTATATACGAGCAGTACTTC. Its translation is CASAYAGTAIYEQYF.

The V call is TRBV6-6, the J call TRBJ2-3; D may be TRBD2 (6 bases). Germline V CDR1 and CDR2: MNHNY, SVGAGI (reference sequence). There are 12 residues in the CDR3. Trimming took off 6 bases at V and 6 bases at J, with 10 bases between the two ends. The CDR3 nucleotides are TGTGCCAGCAGGGAGGCGGGGGATACGCAGTATTTT. Its protein is CASREAGDTQYF.

This clone was seen once. The V call is TRBV7-8, the J call TRBJ1-1; D ambiguous. CDR1 SGHVS and CDR2 FQNEAQ come from the germline V gene. Trimming removed 6 bases at V and 2 bases at J, with 10 bases between. The CDR3 totals 13 residues. The CDR3 sequence: CASREDFNTEAFF. The DNA of the CDR3 is TGTGCCAGCAGGGAGGATTTTAACACTGAAGCTTTCTTT.

V usage is TRBV28 and J usage is TRBJ1-2; unclear D gene. Trimming removed 6 bases at V and 4 bases at J, with 9 bases between. In germline, CDR1 is MDHEN, CDR2 SYDVKM. This CDR3 has 12 amino acids. CDR3 DNA sequence: TGTGCCAGCAGCTTAGACTCCTATGGCTACACCTTC. Amino acid sequence: CASSLDSYGYTF.

The chain recombines TRBV28 with TRBJ2-7; D unclear. Deletions cut 8 bases from V and 5 bases from J, with 16 bases between. The CDR3 covers 13 residues. The V gene's germline CDR1 is MDHEN and CDR2 SYDVKM. The CDR3 here is CASAQSRRDEQYF. CDR3 sequence (DNA): TGTGCCAGCGCTCAATCGCGTAGGGACGAGCAGTACTTC.

V and J are TRBV28 and TRBJ2-3, with 7 bases matching TRBD2. This CDR3 spans 14 amino acids. The trim removed 4 bases at V and 0 bases at J, leaving 1 base unmatched. CDR1 is MDHEN and CDR2 is SYDVKM in the germline V gene. The DNA of the CDR3 is TGTGCCAGCAGTTGGCGGGGGAGCACAGATACGCAGTATTTT. Protein: CASSWRGSTDTQYF.

The chain carries TRBV7-3 and TRBJ1-6; D is ambiguous. This CDR3 contains 18 residues. Germline values: CDR1 SGHTA, CDR2 FQGTGA. Trimming took 1 base from V and 8 from J, leaving 21 bases between them. CDR3 loop: CASSLSPLGGGLDSPLHF. The CDR3, as DNA: TGTGCCAGCAGCTTAAGTCCGCTTGGCGGCGGTTTAGATTCACCCCTCCACTTT.

The CDR3 loop is CASRGTREQYF. The CDR3 DNA is TGTGCCAGCAGGGGAACGAGGGAGCAGTACTTC. V gene TRBV28 combines with J gene TRBJ2-7; D is ambiguous. V lost 6 bases to trimming and J lost 7 bases, with 10 bases between them. From germline, CDR1 is MDHEN and CDR2 SYDVKM. CDR3 size: 11 residues.

This sequence joins TRBV21-1 and TRBJ2-7; TRBD2 is the table's D call and was not checked against the DNA. TRBV21-1 is reported as a pseudogene. This CDR3 is 17 amino acids long. The CDR3: CASSTSPLAGGCYEQYF. For the CDR3, the DNA is TGTGCCAGCAGCACTTCACCCCTAGCGGGAGGGTGTTACGAGCAGTACTTC.

The rearrangement links TRBV18 to TRBJ2-5; D is possibly TRBD1 (5 bases). Germline values: CDR1 KGHSH, CDR2 LQKENI. The V end was cut by 6 bases, the J end by 2 bases, with 13 bases between. The CDR3 is made up of 14 amino acids. In DNA, the CDR3 is TGTGCCAGCTCTCCTACAGGTTCACAAGAGACCCAGTACTTC. Protein sequence: CASSPTGSQETQYF.

The chain has TRBV9 and TRBJ2-7; tentatively, D is TRBD1 (6 bases). The CDR3 spans 14 residues. Trimming shortened V by 4 bases and J by 2 bases, and 13 bases separated the two germline ends. Germline loops: CDR1 SGDLS, CDR2 YYNGEE. The CDR3, as DNA: TGTGCCAGCAGCCCACTACAGGGCCCCTACGAGCAGTACTTC. Protein product: CASSPLQGPYEQYF.

This clone was counted between two and nine times. One junction end disagrees with the germline gene, perhaps due to a read error. The chain links TRBV2 to TRBJ2-7; D remains unclear. The CDR3 length is 12 residues. Germline V gives CDR1 SNHLY, CDR2 FYNNEI. CDR3 amino acids: CASSEGPYEQYF. The CDR3 region has the DNA TGTGCCAGCAGCGAAGGACCCTACGAGCAGTACTTC.